The next 9 T cell receptor beta chains were all read from a single sample in a study of OX40 agonist ivuxolimab in advanced cancers. Profiled with immunoSEQ multiplex PCR; TCRdb holds only in-frame clones, not every one. Of roughly 56,000 clones listed, 84% are singletons. This specimen was CD4+ or CD8+ T cells sorted from blood, taken in a trial of the OX40 agonist ivuxolimab. The receptors originated from an adult with an advanced solid tumor such as melanoma, head and neck, liver or kidney cancer.

There are a few counts of this clone. This rearrangement joins TRBV15 to TRBJ2-5; D might be TRBD1 (7 bases). This CDR3 has 17 amino acids. The V end lost 5 bases, the J end lost 10 bases, and 29 bases lay between the germline ends. Germline assignment: CDR1 LNHNV and CDR2 YYDKDF (reference sequence). CDR3 loop: CATSPGRGGGAQGGQYF. CDR3 nucleotide sequence: TGTGCCACCAGCCCAGGGAGAGGAGGTGGGGCCCAGGGGGGCCAGTACTTC.

The rearrangement joins TRBV5-1 to TRBJ2-7; 9 bases are a match to TRBD2. Germline V gives CDR1 SGHRS, CDR2 YFSETQ. Trimming took 5 bases from V and 7 from J; bases not matched to a gene: 16. This CDR3 region has 16 residues. The DNA of the CDR3 is TGCGCCAGCAGGGGAGCGGGAGGCCTCGGCGGGGTGGAGCAGTACTTC. Amino acid sequence: CASRGAGGLGGVEQYF.

Here the CDR3 DNA reads TGTGCCAGCAGCCCATCCCGAAGGGAAGAGACCCAGTACTTC. This encodes CASSPSRREETQYF. V gene TRBV7-9 combines with J gene TRBJ2-5; D is ambiguous. Germline V gives CDR1 SEHNR, CDR2 FQNEAQ (reference sequence). This CDR3 is built from 14 residues. V was trimmed by 5 bases and J by 3 bases, leaving 13 bases between them.

This chain joins TRBV6-6 and TRBJ2-7; D remains ambiguous. The CDR3 has 12 amino acids. Germline values: CDR1 MNHNY, CDR2 SVGAGI (reference sequence). V was cut by 6 bases and J by 7 bases, with 13 bases left in between. The CDR3 nucleotides are TGTGCCAGCAGCGTCCCACCCTTGGAGCAGTACTTC. Translation: CASSVPPLEQYF.

The chain couples TRBV5-1 to TRBJ2-3, with D unclear. CDR1 and CDR2 (germline): SGHRS, YFSETQ. Between the trimmed V and J ends, which lost 4 bases and 4 bases, there was a span of 13 bases. The CDR3 contains 14 residues. CDR3 DNA: TGCGCCAGCAGCCCGGGCGCGAAGGCAGATACGCAGTATTTT. Its protein is CASSPGAKADTQYF.

The CDR3 DNA sequence: TGTGCCAGCAGCCCAGAGATTTACGAGCAGTACTTC. The encoded protein is CASSPEIYEQYF. The genes are TRBV2 and TRBJ2-7, with no clear D. The germline V and J ends were trimmed by 6 bases and 4 bases, with 10 bases remaining between them. This CDR3 has 12 residues. CDR1 and CDR2 from the germline V gene are SNHLY and FYNNEI.

This clone has a single count. The V and J genes are TRBV11-2 and TRBJ1-1; TRBD1 might be the D (6 bases). V shed 5 bases and J shed 4 bases, with 17 bases lying between them. The CDR3 has 15 residues. Germline assignment: CDR1 SGHAT and CDR2 FQNNGV. CDR3 in amino acids: CASSHITRGFTEAFF. CDR3 coding DNA: TGTGCCAGCAGCCACATAACCAGGGGATTCACTGAAGCTTTCTTT.

The chain has TRBV7-2 and TRBJ2-1; D uncertain. Germline values: CDR1 SGHTA, CDR2 FQGNSA. This CDR3 spans 11 amino acids. Trimming removed 0 bases at V and 8 bases at J, with 2 bases between. The CDR3 loop reads CASSLAYEQFF. Written as DNA, the CDR3 is TGTGCCAGCAGCTTAGCATATGAGCAGTTCTTC.

Only one count was recorded for this clone. V usage is TRBV4-1 and J usage is TRBJ1-5; D is possibly TRBD1 (5 bases). Germline lookup yields CDR1 MGHRA and CDR2 YSYEKL. V was trimmed by 1 base and J by 4 bases, leaving 14 bases between them. The CDR3 has 16 residues. The CDR3 reads CASSQADGTLNQPQHF. In DNA form, the CDR3 reads TGCGCCAGCAGCCAAGCCGACGGGACCCTTAATCAGCCCCAGCATTTT.